These 10 T cell receptor beta chains came from one sample sequenced in a study of human T cells and chemical hapten exposure. As to time point: patch test 2, 6 weeks after DPC sensitization. Treatment meaning: therapeutic diphenylcyclopropenone sensitization with weekly scalp DPC. One entry per CDR3 protein results from TCRdb running MiXCR on the RACE reads. This sample has tens of thousands of distinct CDR3 sequences, with roughly 10% found just once. The starting material was whole blood, obtained in connection with sensitization to the hapten diphenylcyclopropenone (DPC). These receptors were collected from a woman aged 30 to 39 with alopecia areata. Some clones in this sample may be carry-over from other donors' samples.

The chain uses TRBV12-5 and TRBJ2-6; D is perhaps TRBD1 or TRBD2 (5 bases each). V was pared by 7 bases and J by 1 base, with 17 bases between. The CDR3 is made up of 17 amino acids. The germline V gene encodes CDR1 LGHNT and CDR2 FRNRAP. CDR3 sequence: CASAPLQGASGANVLTF. The CDR3 DNA is TGTGCTAGTGCCCCCCTTCAGGGAGCTTCTGGGGCCAACGTCCTGACTTTC.

Many counts were recorded for this clonotype. The J gene is TRBJ1-5, the V gene TRBV18; 8 bases are a match to TRBD1. The V gene end was trimmed by 3 bases and the J gene end by 4 bases; junction bases not matched to a gene: 8. There are 16 residues in the CDR3. Germline V gives CDR1 KGHSH, CDR2 LQKENI. The CDR3 reads CASSPPGGFSNQPQHF. As DNA, the CDR3 is TGTGCCAGCTCACCTCCAGGGGGCTTCAGTAATCAGCCCCAGCATTTT. Using reference TRBV18 and TRBJ1-5 for the parts outside the CDR3, the full variable domain is NAGVMQNPRHLVRRRGQEARLRCSPMKGHSHVYWYRQLPEEGLKFMVYLQKENIIDESGMPKERFSAEFPKEGPSILRIQQVVRGDSAAYFCASSPPGGFSNQPQHFGDGTRLSIL.

The sample holds many counts of this clonotype. The chain recombines TRBV7-9 with TRBJ1-4, with unresolved D. The CDR3 runs to 15 residues. Germline assignment: CDR1 SEHNR and CDR2 FQNEAQ (reference sequence). Trimming cost V 1 base and J 4 bases, with 10 bases left between them. The CDR3 nucleotides are TGTGCCAGCAGCTTAGGTGCGGCAGTTAATGAAAAACTGTTTTTT. Translating gives CASSLGAAVNEKLFF.

The chain joins TRBV2 to TRBJ2-7; TRBD1 matches at 8 bases. Germline-derived CDR1 and CDR2 are SNHLY and FYNNEI. This CDR3 spans 13 amino acids. Unmatched junction bases numbered 8, after V lost 10 bases and J lost 3 bases. Here the CDR3 DNA reads TGTGCCATCAAGCGACAGGGGCTCTACGAGCAGTACTTC. Translating it yields CAIKRQGLYEQYF.

The rearrangement joins TRBV12-2 to TRBJ2-6; TRBD1 is the table's D call, not checked against the DNA. TRBV12-2 is given as a pseudogene. CDR3 length: 18 residues. The DNA of the CDR3 is TGTGCAAGTCGGGCGGGGCAGGCTTTTGTTTGTGGGGCCAACGTCCTGACTTTC. It is translated as CASRAGQAFVCGANVLTF.

Only a few counts were recorded for this clonotype. V is TRBV11-2 and J is TRBJ1-3; 7 bases fit TRBD1. The CDR3 totals 17 residues. Losses at the gene ends were 4 bases for V and 0 bases for J; bases not matched to a gene: 9. Germline V gene data show CDR1 as SGHAT and CDR2 as FQNNGV. CDR3 amino acids: CASSSFQTGPSGNTIYF. The CDR3 coding sequence is TGTGCCAGCAGCTCCTTCCAGACAGGGCCCTCTGGAAACACCATATATTTT. Supplemented by reference TRBV11-2 and TRBJ1-3, the full variable domain reads EAGVAQSPRYKIIEKRQSVAFWCNPISGHATLYWYQQILGQGPKLLIQFQNNGVVDDSQLPKDRFSAERLKGVDSTLKIQPAKLEDSAVYLCASSSFQTGPSGNTIYFGEGSWLTVV.

Many counts were recorded for this clonotype. J is TRBJ1-2 and V is TRBV2; D gene uncertain. The length of the CDR3 is 13 residues. CDR1 is SNHLY and CDR2 is FYNNEI in the germline V gene. The V gene lost 5 bases and the J gene lost 8 bases, with 15 bases spanning the gap. CDR3 nucleotides: TGTGCCAGCAGTTTCAAGGCCACTGGGGGCTACACCTTC. Translation gives CASSFKATGGYTF.

Ten or more counts support this clonotype. The chain couples TRBV6-1 to TRBJ2-1; D possibly corresponds to TRBD2 (5 bases). This CDR3 comprises 14 residues. The V gene's germline CDR1 is MNHNS and CDR2 SASEGT. V shed 6 bases and J shed 7 bases, with 16 bases lying between them. The DNA for the CDR3 is TGTGCCAGCAGACCAAGGGAGACAACGAATGAGCAGTTCTTC. Residues: CASRPRETTNEQFF.

The sample holds many counts of this clonotype. The V call is TRBV28, the J call TRBJ2-3; D unresolved. Trimming pared 8 bases from V and 0 bases from J, leaving 6 bases between. CDR3 length: 12 amino acids. Germline lookup yields CDR1 MDHEN and CDR2 SYDVKM. CDR3 coding DNA: TGTGCCAGCGAAGGGAGCACAGATACGCAGTATTTT. This gives the protein CASEGSTDTQYF. Combining the CDR3 with reference TRBV28 and TRBJ2-3 gives the whole variable domain DVKVTQSSRYLVKRTGEKVFLECVQDMDHENMFWYRQDPGLGLRLIYFSYDVKMKEKGDIPEGYSVSREKKERFSLILESASTNQTSMYLCASEGSTDTQYFGPGTRLTVL.

This clonotype was detected ten times or more. This chain joins TRBV11-2 and TRBJ1-6; D is undetermined. CDR3 length: 13 residues. The germline V gene encodes CDR1 SGHAT and CDR2 FQNNGV. Trimming left V 5 bases short and J 12 bases short, with 14 bases between. The chain's CDR3 is CASSIRAGRPLHF. In nucleotides, the CDR3 is TGTGCCAGCAGCATCCGGGCCGGCCGACCCCTCCACTTT. The full variable domain, in which reference TRBV11-2 and TRBJ1-6 provide the parts outside the CDR3, is EAGVAQSPRYKIIEKRQSVAFWCNPISGHATLYWYQQILGQGPKLLIQFQNNGVVDDSQLPKDRFSAERLKGVDSTLKIQPAKLEDSAVYLCASSIRAGRPLHFGNGTRLTVT.